This T cell receptor beta chain was profiled in a study of blood T cell repertoires in COVID-19. Whole-study context: Sources were T cells, B-cell-depleted T cells, or PBMCs; the material itself was cDNA or gDNA.

Authors' analysis steps: Reference gene primer amplification in the assay estimated nucleated cell counts. The method was immunoSEQ multiplex PCR; TCRdb's version includes in-frame clones alone and lacks a portion of them. V and J calls and clone size come straight from that table; D and trimming were deduced from the DNA. The sample has about 440,000 clones, 70% to 90% seen once; the top ten hold 1.5% to 2%. Those who participated ranged in age from roughly 18 to 89 years and resided in roughly 26 US areas. Participant reports of clinical history set cohort assignment. The sequence came from a woman younger than 35 with acute COVID-19. What was sequenced was PBMCs or T cells enriched from blood (not recorded which).

CDR3 bases: TGCAGCGGGGGGACAGGGGATTACAATGAGCAGTTCTTC. Translation: CSGGTGDYNEQFF. The genes are TRBV29-1 and TRBJ2-1, with 10 bases fitting TRBD1. Germline values: CDR1 SQVTM, CDR2 ANQGSEA. V was pared by 7 bases and J by 4 bases, with 4 bases of the junction left unmatched. The CDR3 is made up of 13 amino acids.